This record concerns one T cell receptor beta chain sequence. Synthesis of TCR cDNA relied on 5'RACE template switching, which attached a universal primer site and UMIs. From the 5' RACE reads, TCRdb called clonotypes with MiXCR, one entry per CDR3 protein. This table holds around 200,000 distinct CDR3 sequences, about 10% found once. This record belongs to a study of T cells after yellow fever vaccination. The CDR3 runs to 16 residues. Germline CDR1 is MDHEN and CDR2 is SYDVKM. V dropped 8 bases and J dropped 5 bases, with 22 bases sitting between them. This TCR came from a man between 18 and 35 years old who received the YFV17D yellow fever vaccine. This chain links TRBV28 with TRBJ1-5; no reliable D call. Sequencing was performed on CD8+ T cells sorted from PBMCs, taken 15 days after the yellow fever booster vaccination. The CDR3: CASGIQRRSWYQPQHF. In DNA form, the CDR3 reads TGTGCCAGCGGAATCCAGCGGCGCAGTTGGTATCAGCCCCAGCATTTT.